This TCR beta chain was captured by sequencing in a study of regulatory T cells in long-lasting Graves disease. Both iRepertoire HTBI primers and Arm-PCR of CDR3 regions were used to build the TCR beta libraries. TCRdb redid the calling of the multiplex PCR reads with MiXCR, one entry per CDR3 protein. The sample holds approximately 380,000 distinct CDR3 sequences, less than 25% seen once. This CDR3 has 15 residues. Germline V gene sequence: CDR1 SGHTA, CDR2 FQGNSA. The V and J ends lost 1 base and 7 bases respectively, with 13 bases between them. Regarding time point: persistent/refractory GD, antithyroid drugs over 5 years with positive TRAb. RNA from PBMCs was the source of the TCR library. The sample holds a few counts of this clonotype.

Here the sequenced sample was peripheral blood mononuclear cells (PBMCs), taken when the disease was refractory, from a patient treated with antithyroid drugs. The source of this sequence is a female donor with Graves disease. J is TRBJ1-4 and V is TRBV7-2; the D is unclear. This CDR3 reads CASSLVSGVSEKLFF. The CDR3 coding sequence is TGTGCCAGCAGCTTAGTTAGCGGAGTGAGTGAAAAACTGTTTTTT.